A single sample gave rise to the 2 T cell receptor beta chains below, sequenced in a study of blood T cell repertoires in COVID-19. Sequenced by immunoSEQ multiplex PCR; TCRdb stores in-frame clones only, minus some. This sample has 540,000 or so clones; approximately 91% occur once, and the top ten carry 7.8%. The sample taken for sequencing was peripheral blood. Receptors originate from a woman aged 45-59 years with COVID-19, enrolled during active disease.

This clone was recorded once. The chain uses TRBV5-4 and TRBJ1-1; 9 bases agree with TRBD1. The CDR3 totals 15 residues. J gave up 6 bases and V 4 bases, and 10 bases lay outside the gene matches. Germline V lookup: CDR1 SGHNT, CDR2 YYREEE (reference sequence). The CDR3 reads CASSPYPGQGPEAFF. The CDR3 coding sequence is TGTGCCAGCAGCCCTTACCCGGGACAGGGCCCTGAAGCTTTCTTT.

This chain connects TRBV13 to TRBJ2-2, with D possibly matching TRBD1 (6 bases). Germline V gene lookup returns CDR1 PRHDT and CDR2 FYEKMQ (reference sequence). V shed 0 bases and J shed 3 bases, with 14 bases lying between them. The CDR3 is 17 amino acids. The CDR3 sequence is CASSLGRGRGDTGELFF. The CDR3 DNA reads as TGTGCCAGCAGCTTAGGCCGGGGCAGGGGAGACACCGGGGAGCTGTTTTTT.